Shown below are 28 T cell receptor beta chains from a single sample sequenced in a study of Ad26.COV2.S vaccination and SARS-CoV-2 variants. Profiling relied on immunoSEQ multiplex PCR, and the TCRdb table lists in-frame clones only, not all of them. The data hold 510,000 or so clones, with around 88% observed a single time. Treatment denoted: around 19 received Ad26.COV2.S at low or high dose, single or two shots; several received placebo; per-sample allocation not given. Sample collection was performed on day 63 after the first vaccine or placebo injection. Specimen: peripheral blood, collected in a trial of Ad26.COV2.S vaccine versus placebo. These TCRs come from a person between 18 and 65 years old who received the Ad26.COV2.S COVID-19 vaccine or a placebo.

A single count supports this clone. The rearrangement joins TRBV27 to TRBJ2-2, with TRBD1 identical over 8 bases. CDR1 is MNHEY, CDR2 SMNVEV, per germline (reference sequence). The CDR3 sequence is 16 residues long. V shed 3 bases, J shed 3 bases, and the junction held 6 bases outside the gene matches. CDR3 bases: TGTGCCAGCAGTTTCAGGGGGCATCTGGACACCGGGGAGCTGTTTTTT. It translates to CASSFRGHLDTGELFF.

The gene calls are TRBV28 and TRBJ1-6; D remains unclear. Per germline, CDR1 MDHEN and CDR2 SYDVKM. This CDR3 region has 14 residues. V was cut by 8 bases and J by 3 bases, with 11 bases left in between. CDR3 in DNA: TGTGCCAGCCGAAATCTAGTCTATAATTCACCCCTCCACTTT. As protein: CASRNLVYNSPLHF.

This clone was seen a handful of times. The chain joins TRBV5-1 to TRBJ1-2; possible D gene TRBD1, 6 bases. V lost 0 bases to trimming and J lost 6 bases, with 15 bases between them. The CDR3 is 15 amino acids. Germline V gene sequence: CDR1 SGHRS, CDR2 YFSETQ. CDR3 coding DNA: TGCGCCAGCAGCTTGGCCAATCCAGGGGTGAATGGCTACACCTTC. It is translated as CASSLANPGVNGYTF. The full variable domain, rest sourced from reference TRBV5-1 and TRBJ1-2, is KAGVTQTPRYLIKTRGQQVTLSCSPISGHRSVSWYQQTPGQGLQFLFEYFSETQRNKGNFPGRFSGRQFSNSRSEMNVSTLELGDSALYLCASSLANPGVNGYTFGSGTRLTVV.

The J gene is TRBJ1-4, the V gene TRBV30; D may be TRBD1 (6 bases). Germline V CDR1 and CDR2: GTSNPN, SVGIG (reference sequence). V was cut by 1 base and J by 10 bases, with 13 bases left in between. The CDR3 loop spans 13 amino acids. As DNA, the CDR3 is TGTGCCTGGAGTGAAACAGGGCCTGGAAAACTGTTTTTT. It codes for CAWSETGPGKLFF.

This clone was observed once. The chain recombines TRBV28 with TRBJ1-5; 7 nucleotides agree with TRBD1. J gave up 15 bases and V 10 bases, and 12 bases lay outside the gene matches. There are 11 residues in the CDR3. CDR1 and CDR2 from the germline V gene are MDHEN and SYDVKM. The CDR3, as DNA: TGTGCCACCAGGGGGGACACAACCAGGCATTTT. Translated, it gives CATRGDTTRHF.

The rearrangement links TRBV7-2 to TRBJ1-3; D gene ambiguous. Trimming left V 1 base short and J 2 bases short, with 6 bases between. The germline CDR1 and CDR2 sequences are SGHTA and FQGNSA. The CDR3 has 14 amino acids. The CDR3 is CASSLGRTGNTIYF. Written as DNA, the CDR3 is TGTGCCAGCAGCTTAGGTAGGACTGGAAACACCATATATTTT.

V and J are TRBV19 and TRBJ1-5, with D possibly matching TRBD1 (5 bases). The CDR3 has 15 amino acids. Germline V gene data show CDR1 as LNHDA and CDR2 as SQIVND (reference sequence). Trimming stripped 6 bases from V and 3 bases from J, with 15 bases between. CDR3 in amino acids: CASSPGWGVNQPQHF. CDR3 DNA: TGTGCCAGTAGCCCGGGCTGGGGGGTCAATCAGCCCCAGCATTTT.

In regard to this clone: Other DNA sequences in this sample translate to the same CDR3. V and J are TRBV5-6 and TRBJ2-7, with D unclear. Germline V gene lookup returns CDR1 SGHDT and CDR2 YYEEEE. Trimming took off 3 bases at V and 3 bases at J, with 4 bases between the two ends. CDR3 size: 11 residues. In nucleotides, the CDR3 is TGTGCCAGCAGCTCGAGCTACGAGCAGTACTTC. Its protein is CASSSSYEQYF.

The chain recombines TRBV30 with TRBJ1-1; 7 bases line up with TRBD1. CDR1 and CDR2 from the germline V gene are GTSNPN and SVGIG (reference sequence). The V and J ends lost 4 bases and 6 bases, in that order; junction bases with no gene match: 8. This CDR3 has 13 amino acids. In DNA form, the CDR3 reads TGTGCCTGGAAACAGGGGAATGGTGCTGAAGCTTTCTTT. This translates into CAWKQGNGAEAFF.

This chain joins TRBV2 and TRBJ1-1, with unresolved D. Trimming took 3 bases from V and 1 from J, leaving 6 bases between them. Germline lookup yields CDR1 SNHLY and CDR2 FYNNEI. CDR3 size: 13 residues. The CDR3 DNA is TGTGCCAGCAGTGACAATTCGAACACTGAAGCTTTCTTT. Protein sequence: CASSDNSNTEAFF.

V usage is TRBV3-1 (or the pseudogene TRBV3-2) and J usage is TRBJ2-1, with 12 positions matching TRBD2. V shed 4 bases, J shed 9 bases, and the junction held 10 bases outside the gene matches. The V gene's germline CDR1 is LGHDT and CDR2 YNNKEL (reference sequence). CDR3 length: 16 amino acids. The CDR3 sequence: CASSPLLAGGLSEQFF. The CDR3 DNA sequence: TGTGCCAGCAGCCCCCTCCTAGCGGGAGGGCTGAGTGAGCAGTTCTTC.

V is TRBV6-5 and J is TRBJ1-2, with 10 bases lining up with TRBD1. This CDR3 region has 15 residues. CDR1 and CDR2 (germline): MNHEY, SVGAGI. Trimming at V came to 5 bases and at J to 9 bases, leaving 12 bases not matched to a gene. The CDR3 nucleotides read TGTGCCAGCAGTCCATATCCGGGACAGGGGACGAGCTACACCTTC. Translating it yields CASSPYPGQGTSYTF.

This clone has only a few counts. The same CDR3 can be traced to other DNA sequences in this sample. V and J are TRBV5-1 and TRBJ1-1, with a weak D call TRBD1 (6 bases). Germline CDR1 reads SGHRS; CDR2 reads YFSETQ. Deletions cut 0 bases from V and 1 base from J, with 7 bases between. This CDR3 spans 14 amino acids. CDR3 in amino acids: CASSLGTANTEAFF. Here the CDR3 DNA reads TGCGCCAGCAGCTTGGGGACAGCGAACACTGAAGCTTTCTTT. Together with reference TRBV5-1 and TRBJ1-1, the CDR3 gives the full variable domain: KAGVTQTPRYLIKTRGQQVTLSCSPISGHRSVSWYQQTPGQGLQFLFEYFSETQRNKGNFPGRFSGRQFSNSRSEMNVSTLELGDSALYLCASSLGTANTEAFFGQGTRLTVV.

This rearrangement joins TRBV5-6 to TRBJ2-5; D is possibly TRBD1 (6 bases). The V gene lost 1 base and the J gene lost 1 base, with 11 bases spanning the gap. This CDR3 region has 15 residues. Germline assignment: CDR1 SGHDT and CDR2 YYEEEE. The DNA of the CDR3 is TGTGCCAGCAGCTTGATTGGCAGGGGCCAAGAGACCCAGTACTTC. Amino acids: CASSLIGRGQETQYF.

V usage is TRBV4-1 and J usage is TRBJ2-3, with a tentative D call TRBD1 (6 bases). This CDR3 is 15 amino acids long. Trimming shortened V by 1 base and J by 0 bases, and 8 bases separated the two germline ends. Germline lookup yields CDR1 MGHRA and CDR2 YSYEKL. The CDR3 region has the DNA TGCGCCAGCAGCCAAGTAGGACAGAGCACAGATACGCAGTATTTT. This gives the protein CASSQVGQSTDTQYF.

This clone has only a few counts. The chain carries TRBV6-5 and TRBJ1-1; D gene ambiguous. Trimming removed 6 bases at V and 3 bases at J, with 5 bases between. CDR1 MNHEY and CDR2 SVGAGI come from the germline V gene. This CDR3 comprises 11 residues. For the CDR3, the DNA is TGTGCCAGCAGGCGTTACACTGAAGCTTTCTTT. Protein sequence: CASRRYTEAFF.

V usage is TRBV28 and J usage is TRBJ1-2; D gene ambiguous. Deletions cut 2 bases from V and 4 bases from J, with 5 bases between. Germline V lookup: CDR1 MDHEN, CDR2 SYDVKM. This CDR3 comprises 12 residues. The CDR3, as DNA: TGTGCCAGCAGTTTACAGACCTATGGCTACACCTTC. It codes for CASSLQTYGYTF.

The chain couples TRBV30 to TRBJ1-2; 9 nucleotides agree with TRBD1. This CDR3 has 12 amino acids. The J segment lost 8 bases and the V segment lost 3 bases, leaving 4 bases of the junction unmatched. Germline V lookup: CDR1 GTSNPN, CDR2 SVGIG (reference sequence). CDR3 residues: CAWRQGAWGYTF. The CDR3 region has the DNA TGTGCCTGGAGACAGGGGGCTTGGGGCTACACCTTC.

This chain connects TRBV19 to TRBJ2-1, with D perhaps TRBD1 or TRBD2 (5 bases each). This CDR3 region has 15 residues. Per germline, CDR1 LNHDA and CDR2 SQIVND (reference sequence). Trimming took 6 bases from V and 3 from J, leaving 15 bases between them. DNA of the CDR3: TGTGCCAGTAGCGTCGGGACCTCGAGCTACAATGAGCAGTTCTTC. This gives the protein CASSVGTSSYNEQFF.

The V gene is TRBV7-9, the J gene TRBJ1-1; 7 positions match TRBD1. The CDR3 runs 15 residues. V lost 4 bases and J lost 5; bases outside the gene matches: 10. Germline-derived CDR1 and CDR2 are SEHNR and FQNEAQ (reference sequence). The CDR3 nucleotides are TGTGCCAGCAGCTCTCCGGGACAGCGGTTTACTGAAGCTTTCTTT. It yields the protein CASSSPGQRFTEAFF.

This clone was counted once. The CDR3 here is CASSAQGSAGQPQHF. The CDR3 DNA sequence: TGTGCCAGTAGTGCGCAGGGGTCGGCGGGTCAGCCCCAGCATTTT. The chain joins TRBV19 to TRBJ1-5, with TRBD1 as a possible D gene (6 bases). The CDR3 runs 15 residues. V lost 5 bases, J lost 6 bases, and 17 bases lay in between. From germline, CDR1 is LNHDA and CDR2 SQIVND (reference sequence).

J is TRBJ1-6 and V is TRBV30, with D perhaps TRBD1 (5 bases). Trimming shortened V by 7 bases and J by 4 bases, and 11 bases separated the two germline ends. Germline lookup yields CDR1 GTSNPN and CDR2 SVGIG (reference sequence). This CDR3 region has 13 residues. The CDR3 region has the DNA TGTGCCTTGGACACCGTTTATAATTCACCCCTCCACTTT. Translation gives CALDTVYNSPLHF.

The chain links TRBV15 to TRBJ1-1; D is unresolved. Germline CDR1 LNHNV, CDR2 YYDKDF (reference sequence). V lost 0 bases and J lost 0, with 8 bases in between. The CDR3 is made up of 15 amino acids. CDR3 sequence reads: CATSRDPGLNTEAFF. In DNA, the CDR3 is TGTGCCACCAGCAGAGATCCGGGCCTGAACACTGAAGCTTTCTTT.

The V gene is TRBV9, the J gene TRBJ2-7; D unresolved. The CDR3 is 14 amino acids. Trimming shortened V by 0 bases and J by 1 base, and 8 bases separated the two germline ends. Germline V lookup: CDR1 SGDLS, CDR2 YYNGEE. CDR3 residues: CASSVEATSYEQYF. The CDR3 DNA reads as TGTGCCAGCAGCGTAGAAGCTACGTCCTACGAGCAGTACTTC. The full variable domain, completed using reference TRBV9 and TRBJ2-7, is DSGVTQTPKHLITATGQRVTLRCSPRSGDLSVYWYQQSLDQGLQFLIQYYNGEERAKGNILERFSAQQFPDLHSELNLSSLELGDSALYFCASSVEATSYEQYFGPGTRLTVT.

The chain combines TRBV28 with TRBJ1-6; D is ambiguous. This CDR3 is 16 amino acids long. V lost 0 bases and J lost 7, with 13 bases in between. Germline lookup yields CDR1 MDHEN and CDR2 SYDVKM. CDR3 region: CASSLWFGRKNSPLHF. The CDR3 DNA reads TGTGCCAGCAGTTTATGGTTCGGCCGGAAAAATTCACCCCTCCACTTT.

The chain uses TRBV5-8 and TRBJ1-2; D is undetermined. The CDR3 has 14 residues. Per the germline V gene, CDR1 is SGHTS and CDR2 is YDEGEE. With 1 base removed from V and 4 bases from J, the gap between germline ends came to 11 bases. CDR3 DNA: TGTGCCAGCAGCTTGATTTGGGTCTCCTATGGCTACACCTTC. As protein: CASSLIWVSYGYTF.

V and J are TRBV6-5 and TRBJ2-3; D uncertain. This CDR3 has 12 residues. With 4 bases removed from V and 5 bases from J, the gap between germline ends came to 7 bases. Per germline, CDR1 MNHEY and CDR2 SVGAGI. The CDR3 region is CASSFRGDTQYF. The CDR3 DNA is TGTGCCAGCAGTTTCCGAGGAGATACGCAGTATTTT.

The chain is built from TRBV7-9 and TRBJ1-2; TRBD1 might be the D (6 bases). Germline CDR1 is SEHNR and CDR2 is FQNEAQ (reference sequence). Trimming left V 7 bases short and J 4 bases short, with 28 bases between. The CDR3 sequence is 18 residues long. CDR3 nucleotides: TGTGCCAGCATCCGGACTCCGGGGGGGCAGGGGAAGGTCTATGGCTACACCTTC. This translates into CASIRTPGGQGKVYGYTF.